This T cell receptor (beta chain) is drawn from a study of PD-L1 blockade in urothelial cancer. Study details: Researchers looked at the blood 3 weeks (second dose) and 6 weeks after treatment began. Median T cell yield per blood sample was more than 120,000 cells.

Anywhere from 1 to 8 samples came from each patient, spanning pretreatment and on-treatment. The authors spiked synthetic TCR analog templates into each PCR. Only in-frame clones appear in the TCRdb table, and some are missing; sequencing was by immunoSEQ multiplex PCR. The sample lists about 41,000 clones, roughly four fifths occurring once. The V end was cut by 0 bases, the J end by 5 bases, with 21 bases between. Germline-derived CDR1 and CDR2 are SGHRS and YFSETQ. The CDR3 loop spans 18 amino acids. J is TRBJ2-1 and V is TRBV5-1, with TRBD1 as a possible D gene (5 bases). The sample was PBMCs, taken around atezolizumab (anti-PD-L1) treatment. The clonotype was recovered from a man in his fifties or sixties with urothelial cancer. Here the CDR3 DNA reads TGCGCCAGCAGCTTGGCCGTCTTCTCCAGGGTTCCCGACAATGAGCAGTTCTTC. Translated, it gives CASSLAVFSRVPDNEQFF.